Listed below are T cell receptor beta chains from one sample, sequenced in a study of blood T cells in healthy people across ages. Via MiXCR, TCRdb re-called the 5' RACE reads, giving one row per CDR3 protein. The table records over a million distinct CDR3 sequences, 35% to 45% of them present only once. Sequenced sample: blood. Receptors were obtained from a woman between 18 and 29 years old in good health. The CDR3 runs from the conserved cysteine through the conserved F or W. The D gene is left open where the match is weak. Clone size appears in some rows only: once, few, many, or a class for an expanded clone.

once	TRBV6-5	TRBJ2-5	TRBD2	CASTSGGAGETQYF	TGTGCCAGCACTAGCGGGGGGGCCGGAGAGACCCAGTACTTC
.	TRBV5-8	TRBJ2-4	.	CASSLTGTSLGEQYF	TGTGCCAGCAGCTTGACAGGGACCAGCCTCGGGGAGCAGTACTTC
.	TRBV5-1	TRBJ2-7	TRBD1	CASSAGQGTHEQNF	TGCGCCAGCAGCGCTGGACAGGGGACCCACGAGCAGAACTTC
few	TRBV12-5	TRBJ2-3	.	CASGLMGTDTQYF	TGTGCTAGTGGCTTAATGGGGACAGATACGCAGTATTTT
many	TRBV3-1	TRBJ2-5	TRBD2	CASSQPGLADPSQYF	TGTGCCAGCAGCCAACCGGGACTAGCGGACCCTTCCCAGTACTTC
few	TRBV7-2	TRBJ2-5	.	CASSLMNRKYQETQYF	TGTGCCAGCAGCTTAATGAATCGGAAGTACCAAGAGACCCAGTACTTC
.	TRBV4-1	TRBJ1-5	TRBD1	CASSQSGTVDYSNQPQHF	TGCGCCAGCAGCCAGTCCGGGACAGTAGATTATAGCAATCAGCCCCAGCATTTT
few	TRBV7-2	TRBJ2-1	TRBD2	CASSKLAGDNEQFF	TGTGCCAGCAGCAAACTAGCGGGGGACAATGAGCAGTTCTTC
.	TRBV20-1	TRBJ2-7	TRBD2	CSAVSGGVSYEQYF	TGCAGTGCCGTTAGCGGGGGGGTCTCCTACGAGCAGTACTTC
few	TRBV18	TRBJ1-4	.	CASSPGTPATNEKLFF	TGTGCCAGCTCACCGGGCACCCCGGCAACTAATGAAAAACTGTTTTTT